These T cell receptor beta chains were read from a single sample in a study of blood T cell repertoires in COVID-19. Method: immunoSEQ multiplex PCR; TCRdb's copy keeps in-frame clones and lacks some. The sample has 50,000 or so clones, around 83% seen once. The material sequenced was peripheral blood. These receptors were obtained from a human donor in a cohort sampled during active COVID-19. Both conserved end residues are part of each CDR3. A D gene is named only where the DNA matches it firmly. Size values are once, few and many counts, or a class for expanded clones, and some rows have none.

TRBJ2-2 TRBV7-2 TRBD2 - TGTGCCAGCAGCTTAAGGGCACTAGCGGGAGGGCCGAGCGCCGGGGAGCTGTTTTTT CASSLRALAGGPSAGELFF
TRBJ2-6 TRBV14 - - TGTGCCAGCAGCCTGCCAGGGACTGGGGCCAACGTCCTGACTTTC CASSLPGTGANVLTF
TRBJ2-7 TRBV19 - few TGTGCCAGTAGCAGAGGGCCAAGTTACGAGCAGTACTTC CASSRGPSYEQYF
TRBJ2-1 TRBV5-6 TRBD2 - TGTGCCAGCAGTCCCCCGGGCGGGAGTTTAAGCAATGAGCAGTTCTTC CASSPPGGSLSNEQFF
TRBJ1-2 TRBV19 - - TGTGCCAGTAGTATAGCCCGGGCGGGAGGCTATGGCTACACCTTC CASSIARAGGYGYTF
TRBJ2-7 TRBV2 TRBD1 - TGTGCCAGCAGGAAGGAAGCAGGGGGTGGATACGAGCAGTACTTC CASRKEAGGGYEQYF
TRBJ1-2 TRBV2 - few TGTGCCAGCGGGACACCTAACTATGGCTACACCTTC CASGTPNYGYTF
TRBJ1-4 TRBV12-3/TRBV12-4 - - TGTGCCAGCAGCCCGGTAGCTCGTGAAAAACTGTTTTTT CASSPVAREKLFF
TRBJ2-7 TRBV19 - - TGTGCCAGTTCGCTTTCAGGGGAGTACGAGCAGTACTTC CASSLSGEYEQYF
TRBJ2-4 TRBV11-2 - - TGTGCCAGCAGCTCCCTCCGCAGGGAAAACATTCAGTACTTC CASSSLRRENIQYF
TRBJ2-3 TRBV25-1 - - TGTGCCAGCAGTGACTCGGGAGATACGCAGTATTTT CASSDSGDTQYF
TRBJ2-7 TRBV9 TRBD1 once TGTGCCAGCAGCGTAGGATCGGACAGGGAAAGGTACGAGCAGTACTTC CASSVGSDRERYEQYF
TRBJ2-6 TRBV4-2 - - TGTGCCAGCAGCCTTGACAGGTCCGCTGGGGCCAACGTCCTGACTTTC CASSLDRSAGANVLTF
TRBJ1-3 TRBV28 - - TGTGCCAGCAGTAGACAGGCCTCTGGAAACACCATATATTTT CASSRQASGNTIYF